This is a list of T cell receptor beta chains from one sample in a study of cytomegalovirus exposure and HLA in healthy donors. Using immunoSEQ multiplex PCR, the repertoire was profiled, and TCRdb retains in-frame clones only, with some absent. The table records more than 90,000 clones, around three quarters of them present only once. Input material: PBMCs. These receptors were taken from a man in his forties or fifties in good health and CMV-seropositive. Both conserved end residues are part of each CDR3. A D gene is named only where the DNA matches it firmly. Expanded clones get a size class; other rows say once, few or many, or leave the size out.

V: TRBV10-3
size: once
J: TRBJ2-5
D: TRBD1
CDR3: CAISRQGGETQYF
DNA: TGTGCCATCAGTAGACAGGGGGGGGAGACCCAGTACTTC

V: TRBV28
size: NA
J: TRBJ1-1
D: NA
CDR3: CASSSPSGGTEAFF
DNA: TGTGCCAGCAGTTCCCCCTCGGGGGGCACTGAAGCTTTCTTT

V: TRBV7-7
size: NA
J: TRBJ1-4
D: NA
CDR3: CASSPSYREKLFF
DNA: TGTGCTAGCAGCCCTTCGTATCGGGAAAAACTGTTTTTT

V: TRBV28
size: few
J: TRBJ1-5
D: TRBD1
CDR3: CASIPPTGASNSNQPQHF
DNA: TGTGCCAGCATCCCCCCCACAGGGGCCAGTAATAGCAATCAGCCCCAGCATTTT

V: TRBV19
size: NA
J: TRBJ2-1
D: TRBD2
CDR3: CASAGLARSNEQFF
DNA: TGTGCCTCCGCGGGACTAGCGAGGTCTAATGAGCAGTTCTTC

V: TRBV9
size: NA
J: TRBJ1-3
D: NA
CDR3: CASSVTTGTGNTIYF
DNA: TGTGCCAGCAGCGTTACCACAGGGACTGGAAACACCATATATTTT

V: TRBV14
size: NA
J: TRBJ1-3
D: TRBD1
CDR3: CASSRTGVGNTIYF
DNA: TGTGCCAGCAGCCGCACAGGGGTCGGAAACACCATATATTTT

V: TRBV4-1
size: NA
J: TRBJ2-7
D: TRBD2
CDR3: CASSQAEAGGPYEQYF
DNA: TGCGCCAGCAGCCAAGCTGAGGCGGGAGGTCCCTACGAGCAGTACTTC

V: TRBV19
size: few
J: TRBJ2-1
D: TRBD2
CDR3: CASSASTSGTYNEQFF
DNA: TGTGCCAGTAGTGCATCGACTAGCGGGACGTACAATGAGCAGTTCTTC

V: TRBV30
size: NA
J: TRBJ1-1
D: NA
CDR3: CAWRVPGNTEAFF
DNA: TGTGCCTGGAGAGTCCCGGGGAACACTGAAGCTTTCTTT

V: TRBV7-2
size: NA
J: TRBJ2-3
D: TRBD2
CDR3: CASSSLGRGVSGDTQYF
DNA: TGTGCCAGCAGCTCACTGGGGCGGGGGGTCTCAGGAGATACGCAGTATTTT

V: TRBV2
size: NA
J: TRBJ1-1
D: TRBD1
CDR3: CASSKSRGQTNTEAFF
DNA: TGTGCCAGCAGTAAGAGTAGGGGACAGACGAACACTGAAGCTTTCTTT

V: TRBV30
size: NA
J: TRBJ2-1
D: TRBD2
CDR3: CAWGRTSSYNEQFF
DNA: TGTGCCTGGGGGAGGACTAGCTCCTACAATGAGCAGTTCTTC